This T cell receptor beta chain was documented in a study of CD8+CD57+ T cells in acquired aplastic anemia. Overall study: Sorted CD4+ and CD8+ cell DNA averaged 3.2 ug. Among healthy donors, CD4+ cells averaged approximately 11 million reads.

In this sample, this clonotype turned up a few times. The target antigen is unknown. Study-level points and caveats: Controls and patients did not differ significantly in CD8+ Simpson's diversity. Common to patients and controls were twenty-nine CD8+ CDR3 sequences.

Genomic DNA served as template for TCR beta VDJ and CDR3 profiling. TCRdb re-called the reads with MiXCR, one entry per CDR3 protein. The table lists 200,000 to 250,000 distinct CDR3 sequences, over 60% of them singletons. With V trimmed by 6 bases and J by 2 bases, 2 bases remained unmatched. The germline gives CDR1 DFQATT, CDR2 SNEGSKA (reference sequence). This CDR3 has 13 residues. The receptor was isolated from a human donor in good health. J is TRBJ2-1 and V is TRBV20-1; 9 nucleotides align to TRBD2. The sample comprised sorted CD4+, CD8+, or CD8+CD57+ T cells (not recorded which) from PBMCs. The CDR3 bases are TGCAGTGCCAAGCGGGGGGCCTACAATGAGCAGTTCTTC. This codes for CSAKRGAYNEQFF.